This passage covers 30 T cell receptor beta chains from one sample sequenced in a study of T cell repertoires in cytomegalovirus infection. TCRdb recomputed calls from the reads with MiXCR, one row per CDR3 protein. The table shows about 230,000 distinct CDR3 sequences, with 20% to 25% occurring only once. The material sequenced was CD8+ T cells from PBMCs. The source is a human donor in good health (CMV status not recorded). Some clones in this sample may be carry-over from other donors' samples.

This clonotype appeared a few times. The J gene is TRBJ1-1, the V gene TRBV6-5, with unresolved D. The CDR3 loop spans 16 amino acids. Trimming left V 4 bases short and J 4 bases short, with 19 bases between. Germline CDR1 and CDR2: MNHEY and SVGAGI. CDR3 nucleotide sequence: TGTGCCAGCAGTTTCTCCCCCCGGGTTCGGGGCACTGAAGCTTTCTTT. Amino acid sequence: CASSFSPRVRGTEAFF.

This clonotype was seen many times. The V and J genes are TRBV7-8 and TRBJ2-5, with unresolved D. CDR3 size: 12 residues. CDR1 and CDR2 from the germline V gene are SGHVS and FQNEAQ. Trimming removed 4 bases from V and 6 bases from J, with 9 bases in between. The CDR3 sequence is CASSSPNKTQYF. CDR3 coding DNA: TGTGCCAGCAGCTCCCCGAACAAGACCCAGTACTTC.

This clonotype was found many times. The chain links TRBV7-9 to TRBJ2-3; TRBD2 aligns across 10 bases. Per the germline V gene, CDR1 is SEHNR and CDR2 is FQNEAQ (reference sequence). V trimming: 5 bases; J trimming: 4 bases; junction bases outside the gene matches: 6. The CDR3 runs to 15 residues. The CDR3 nucleotides are TGTGCCAGCAGCCCTACTAGCGGGGAACCAGATACGCAGTATTTT. This codes for CASSPTSGEPDTQYF.

This clonotype was seen repeatedly, ten times or more. The chain employs TRBV7-9 and TRBJ2-1; perhaps TRBD1 as D (7 bases). V was pared by 8 bases and J by 6 bases, with 11 bases between. The germline V gene has CDR1 SEHNR and CDR2 FQNEAQ (reference sequence). The CDR3 loop spans 12 amino acids. CDR3 in amino acids: CASVRGVNEQFF. In DNA form, the CDR3 reads TGTGCCAGCGTCAGGGGGGTCAATGAGCAGTTCTTC.

In this sample, this clonotype turned up many times. This sequence joins TRBV28 and TRBJ2-2, with a weak D call TRBD2 (5 bases). Trimming cost V 6 bases and J 8 bases, with 10 bases left between them. This CDR3 is built from 12 residues. Germline CDR1 is MDHEN and CDR2 is SYDVKM. Written as DNA, the CDR3 is TGTGCCAGCAGCGAAGCGGTTGGGGAGCTGTTTTTT. Protein: CASSEAVGELFF.

This clonotype was seen only once. This chain links TRBV7-8 with TRBJ2-5; a weak D match, TRBD1 (5 bases). V was trimmed by 5 bases and J by 2 bases, leaving 15 bases between them. Germline loops: CDR1 SGHVS, CDR2 FQNEAQ. This CDR3 spans 15 amino acids. CDR3 amino acids: CASSQPQELQETQYF. CDR3 DNA: TGTGCCAGCAGCCAGCCACAGGAACTTCAAGAGACCCAGTACTTC.

There are many counts of this clonotype. The gene calls are TRBV7-2 and TRBJ2-3; a possible D gene is TRBD1 (6 bases). Germline loops: CDR1 SGHTA, CDR2 FQGNSA. This CDR3 is built from 16 residues. V was pared by 3 bases and J by 2 bases, with 15 bases between. The CDR3 is CASSLLGTLVTDTQYF. Here the CDR3 DNA reads TGTGCCAGCAGCTTGTTAGGGACATTGGTCACAGATACGCAGTATTTT. The full variable domain, with the rest looked up from reference TRBV7-2 and TRBJ2-3, is GAGVSQSPSNKVTEKGKDVELRCDPISGHTALYWYRQSLGQGLEFLIYFQGNSAPDKSGLPSDRFSAERTGGSVSTLTIQRTQQEDSAVYLCASSLLGTLVTDTQYFGPGTRLTVL.

CDR3 DNA: TGCGCCAGCAGCCAAGGGATTGGGACCCCTGAAGCTTTCTTT. It is translated as CASSQGIGTPEAFF. V and J are TRBV4-1 and TRBJ1-1; D might be TRBD1 (5 bases). V shed 1 base and J shed 6 bases, with 12 bases lying between them. The CDR3 consists of 14 residues. In germline, CDR1 is MGHRA, CDR2 YSYEKL.

This clonotype was counted between two and nine times. V gene TRBV24-1 combines with J gene TRBJ2-3; D remains ambiguous. Trimming took off 3 bases at V and 2 bases at J, with 11 bases between the two ends. CDR1 is KGHDR and CDR2 is SFDVKD in the germline V gene. The CDR3 is 15 residues long. The CDR3 reads CATSDPLFYTDTQYF. CDR3 coding DNA: TGTGCCACCAGTGATCCCCTGTTCTACACAGATACGCAGTATTTT.

This chain connects TRBV6-1 to TRBJ2-1; perhaps TRBD1 as D (6 bases). The CDR3 consists of 15 residues. V gave up 3 bases and J gave up 2 bases, with 11 bases separating them. In germline, CDR1 is MNHNS, CDR2 SASEGT. The CDR3 loop is CASSEDRAPYNEQFF. DNA of the CDR3: TGTGCCAGCAGTGAGGACAGAGCGCCCTACAATGAGCAGTTCTTC.

The rearrangement links TRBV2 to TRBJ1-1, with D possibly matching TRBD1 (5 bases). Germline lookup yields CDR1 SNHLY and CDR2 FYNNEI. The CDR3 contains 14 residues. V lost 5 bases to trimming and J lost 3 bases, with 13 bases between them. Written as DNA, the CDR3 is TGTGCCAGCAGTAAGGGGTACGGGGACACTGAAGCTTTCTTT. This gives the protein CASSKGYGDTEAFF.

The chain has TRBV2 and TRBJ2-5; D tentatively reads TRBD1 or TRBD2 (6 bases each). Germline lookup yields CDR1 SNHLY and CDR2 FYNNEI. The CDR3 sequence is 17 residues long. The V end lost 7 bases, the J end lost 1 base, and 22 bases lay between the germline ends. The CDR3 region is CASNFLPPGAVQETQYF. The CDR3 region has the DNA TGTGCCAGCAATTTCCTCCCCCCGGGGGCAGTCCAAGAGACCCAGTACTTC. The complete variable domain, with remaining parts taken from reference TRBV2 and TRBJ2-5, reads EPEVTQTPSHQVTQMGQEVILRCVPISNHLYFYWYRQILGQKVEFLVSFYNNEISEKSEIFDDQFSVERPDGSNFTLKIRSTKLEDSAMYFCASNFLPPGAVQETQYFGPGTRLLVL.

The chain carries TRBV7-4 and TRBJ1-2, with 8 bases aligning to TRBD1. The CDR3 extends over 15 amino acids. The V segment lost 3 bases and the J segment 6 bases; nucleotides outside the gene matches: 9. Germline-derived CDR1 and CDR2 are SGHVT and SQSDAQ. CDR3 protein: CASSFASDRGDGYTF. The CDR3 DNA sequence: TGTGCCAGCAGCTTTGCCTCTGACAGGGGTGATGGCTACACCTTC.

CDR3 bases: TGTGCCAGCAGCTTGTACCCCGACAGGTCGGGGGACTACGAGCAGTACTTC. Protein sequence: CASSLYPDRSGDYEQYF. This chain connects TRBV5-5 to TRBJ2-7, with D tentatively TRBD1 or TRBD2 (6 bases each). Germline-derived CDR1 and CDR2 are SGHKS and YYEKEE (reference sequence). Trimming cost V 1 base and J 3 bases, with 20 bases left between them. The CDR3 is 17 residues long.

The rearrangement uses TRBV5-4 and TRBJ2-7; the D is unclear. The CDR3 contains 13 residues. In germline, CDR1 is SGHNT, CDR2 YYREEE (reference sequence). V lost 0 bases to trimming and J lost 3 bases, with 7 bases between them. The CDR3 coding sequence is TGTGCCAGCAGCTTGGGACCGATCTACGAGCAGTACTTC. Translating it yields CASSLGPIYEQYF.

V is TRBV20-1 and J is TRBJ2-3; TRBD2 agrees at 11 bases. Trimming at V came to 6 bases and at J to 8 bases, leaving 13 bases not matched to a gene. The germline V gene encodes CDR1 DFQATT and CDR2 SNEGSKA (reference sequence). CDR3 length equals 15 residues. CDR3 sequence reads: CSATLELAGAGTQYF. The CDR3 DNA reads as TGCAGTGCAACCTTGGAACTAGCGGGGGCCGGTACGCAGTATTTT.

In nucleotides, the CDR3 is TGTGCCAGCAGTGAACTAGCGGGGGGGCTCGCAGATACGCAGTATTTT. Amino acid sequence: CASSELAGGLADTQYF. The rearrangement links TRBV6-5 to TRBJ2-3, with TRBD2 matching over 13 bases. CDR1 is MNHEY and CDR2 is SVGAGI in the germline V gene. The V segment lost 5 bases and the J segment 4 bases; nucleotides outside the gene matches: 6. The CDR3 consists of 16 residues.

The V call is TRBV7-6, the J call TRBJ2-7, with no clear D. Germline CDR1 SGHVS, CDR2 FNYEAQ. V gave up 4 bases and J gave up 0 bases, with 13 bases separating them. The CDR3 runs to 15 residues. The chain's CDR3 is CASSSVGPSSYEQYF. CDR3 nucleotide sequence: TGTGCCAGCAGCTCCGTGGGCCCGAGCTCCTACGAGCAGTACTTC.

This clonotype was observed many times. V and J are TRBV11-2 and TRBJ1-1; TRBD1 matches at 9 bases. This CDR3 is 15 amino acids long. After removal of 5 bases from V and 1 base from J, the junction contained 5 bases not matched to a gene. Per germline, CDR1 SGHAT and CDR2 FQNNGV. The CDR3 loop is CASSIMTGGNTEAFF. CDR3 nucleotides: TGTGCCAGCAGCATCATGACAGGGGGGAACACTGAAGCTTTCTTT.

This clonotype was counted only a few times. The chain combines TRBV7-9 with TRBJ2-3; 11 bases align to TRBD1. The germline V gene encodes CDR1 SEHNR and CDR2 FQNEAQ (reference sequence). This CDR3 has 15 residues. The V segment lost 6 bases and the J segment 6 bases; nucleotides outside the gene matches: 8. CDR3 protein: CASRQGQGAGDTQYF. CDR3 in DNA: TGTGCCAGCAGACAAGGACAGGGGGCAGGGGATACGCAGTATTTT. The whole variable domain, filled in from reference TRBV7-9 and TRBJ2-3, reads DTGVSQNPRHKITKRGQNVTFRCDPISEHNRLYWYRQTLGQGPEFLTYFQNEAQLEKSRLLSDRFSAERPKGSFSTLEIQRTEQGDSAMYLCASRQGQGAGDTQYFGPGTRLTVL.

This clonotype has only a few counts. The chain recombines TRBV11-2 with TRBJ1-1; D ambiguous. V lost 2 bases, J lost 1 base, and 8 bases lay in between. CDR1 is SGHAT, CDR2 FQNNGV, per germline. The CDR3 totals 14 residues. Written as DNA, the CDR3 is TGTGCCAGCAGCTTAAAGGGCGAGAACACTGAAGCTTTCTTT. Translating it yields CASSLKGENTEAFF. Full variable domain (missing parts from reference TRBV11-2 and TRBJ1-1): EAGVAQSPRYKIIEKRQSVAFWCNPISGHATLYWYQQILGQGPKLLIQFQNNGVVDDSQLPKDRFSAERLKGVDSTLKIQPAKLEDSAVYLCASSLKGENTEAFFGQGTRLTVV.

The rearrangement uses TRBV2 and TRBJ2-3; TRBD1 or TRBD2 may be the D gene (5 bases each). Germline loops: CDR1 SNHLY, CDR2 FYNNEI. CDR3 length: 16 residues. Trimming shortened V by 1 base and J by 3 bases, and 14 bases separated the two germline ends. The DNA of the CDR3 is TGTGCCAGCAGTGAAGACCCCAGAGGGGAGACAGATACGCAGTATTTT. Its translation: CASSEDPRGETDTQYF.

There are a few counts of this clonotype. The chain recombines TRBV9 with TRBJ2-1; D possibly corresponds to TRBD2 (5 bases). With 4 bases removed from V and 4 bases from J, the gap between germline ends came to 15 bases. This CDR3 contains 15 residues. CDR1 and CDR2 from the germline V gene are SGDLS and YYNGEE. CDR3 bases: TGTGCCAGCAGCCTAGAGGGTAGAAGTTACAATGAGCAGTTCTTC. Translation gives CASSLEGRSYNEQFF.

The V call is TRBV20-1, the J call TRBJ1-5; weak D call: TRBD1 (6 bases). V lost 2 bases and J 1 base, leaving 12 bases between the germline ends. The CDR3 runs 15 residues. Germline CDR1 DFQATT, CDR2 SNEGSKA (reference sequence). The CDR3 protein is CSARILDSSNQPQHF. CDR3 bases: TGCAGTGCTAGAATACTGGACAGCAGCAATCAGCCCCAGCATTTT.

The rearrangement uses TRBV28 and TRBJ2-3; D unresolved. The CDR3 is made up of 14 amino acids. V was pared by 6 bases and J by 6 bases, with 16 bases between. Per germline, CDR1 MDHEN and CDR2 SYDVKM. The CDR3 coding sequence is TGTGCCAGCAGCCCCCCGGGCCGGACGGATACGCAGTATTTT. Translated, it gives CASSPPGRTDTQYF.

This clonotype appeared a few times. The chain couples TRBV6-1 to TRBJ1-2; no clear D gene. From germline, CDR1 is MNHNS and CDR2 SASEGT. Trimming shortened V by 2 bases and J by 3 bases, and 10 bases separated the two germline ends. This CDR3 region has 14 residues. CDR3 nucleotides: TGTGCCAGCAGTGAAAGTCGTTTGGACTATGGCTACACCTTC. Amino acid sequence: CASSESRLDYGYTF.

This chain connects TRBV7-9 to TRBJ2-5; D is uncertain. CDR3 length: 14 residues. The V and J ends lost 1 base and 1 base respectively, with 7 bases between them. Germline CDR1 SEHNR, CDR2 FQNEAQ (reference sequence). DNA for the CDR3: TGTGCCAGCAGCTTAGATTTCACCCAAGAGACCCAGTACTTC. It yields the protein CASSLDFTQETQYF.

This clonotype was picked up many times. The chain links TRBV7-8 to TRBJ2-5, with D perhaps being TRBD1 or TRBD2 (5 bases each). The CDR3 consists of 16 residues. CDR1 is SGHVS and CDR2 is FQNEAQ in the germline V gene. V lost 3 bases, J lost 7 bases, and 21 bases lay in between. The CDR3 nucleotides are TGTGCCAGCAGCTTGGGGATACCGGGGTCTGGGGGGACCCAGTACTTC. It translates to CASSLGIPGSGGTQYF.

The sample holds a few counts of this clonotype. The chain recombines TRBV14 with TRBJ1-4, with D unclear. V was shortened by 5 bases and J by 2 bases, with 18 bases between the two germline ends. CDR1 SGHDN and CDR2 FVKESK come from the germline V gene. The CDR3 consists of 17 residues. The DNA of the CDR3 is TGTGCCAGCAGCTCGAGCTTTAAGGGTTGGACTAATGAAAAACTGTTTTTT. Its translation is CASSSSFKGWTNEKLFF.

In its sample, this clonotype was seen many times. This sequence joins TRBV7-2 and TRBJ2-7; perhaps D is TRBD1 or TRBD2 (6 bases each). The germline CDR1 and CDR2 sequences are SGHTA and FQGNSA. V gave up 1 base and J gave up 6 bases, with 13 bases separating them. The CDR3 length is 14 residues. CDR3 region: CASSLGAGGSEQYF. CDR3 bases: TGTGCCAGCAGCTTAGGAGCCGGGGGCAGCGAGCAGTACTTC.